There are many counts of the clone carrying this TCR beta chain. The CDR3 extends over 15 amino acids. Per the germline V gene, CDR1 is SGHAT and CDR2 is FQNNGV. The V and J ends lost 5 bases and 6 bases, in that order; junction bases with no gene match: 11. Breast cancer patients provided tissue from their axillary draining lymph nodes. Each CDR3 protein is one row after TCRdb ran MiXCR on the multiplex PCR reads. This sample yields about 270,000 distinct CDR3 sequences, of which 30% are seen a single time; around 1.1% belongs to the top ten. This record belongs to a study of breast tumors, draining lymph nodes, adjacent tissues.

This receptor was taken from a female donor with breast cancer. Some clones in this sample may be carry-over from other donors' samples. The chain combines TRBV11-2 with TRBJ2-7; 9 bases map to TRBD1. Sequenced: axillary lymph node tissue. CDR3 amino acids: CASSPRRTGDSEQYF. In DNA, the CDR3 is TGTGCCAGCAGCCCTAGACGGACAGGGGATTCCGAGCAGTACTTC.